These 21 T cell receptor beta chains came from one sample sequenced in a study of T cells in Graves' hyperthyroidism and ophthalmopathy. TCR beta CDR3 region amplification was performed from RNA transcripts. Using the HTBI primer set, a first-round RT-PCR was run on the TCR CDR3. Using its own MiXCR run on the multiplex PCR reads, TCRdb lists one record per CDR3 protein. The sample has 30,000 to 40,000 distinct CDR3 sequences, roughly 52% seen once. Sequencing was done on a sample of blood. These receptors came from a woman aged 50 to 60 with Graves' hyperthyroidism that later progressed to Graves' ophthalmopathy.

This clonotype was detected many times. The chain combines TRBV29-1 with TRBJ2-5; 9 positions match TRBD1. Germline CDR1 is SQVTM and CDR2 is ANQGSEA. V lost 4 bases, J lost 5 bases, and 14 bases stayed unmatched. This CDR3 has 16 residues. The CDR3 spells CSVAGGQGLLAETQYF. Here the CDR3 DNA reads TGCAGCGTTGCCGGGGGACAGGGTTTGTTAGCGGAGACCCAGTACTTC.

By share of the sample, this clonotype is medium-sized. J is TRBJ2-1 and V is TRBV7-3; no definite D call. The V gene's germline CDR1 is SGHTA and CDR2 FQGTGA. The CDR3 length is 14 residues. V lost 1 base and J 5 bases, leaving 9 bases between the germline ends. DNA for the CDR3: TGTGCCAGCAGCTTAATCGCGAGCCACAATGAGCAGTTCTTC. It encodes CASSLIASHNEQFF.

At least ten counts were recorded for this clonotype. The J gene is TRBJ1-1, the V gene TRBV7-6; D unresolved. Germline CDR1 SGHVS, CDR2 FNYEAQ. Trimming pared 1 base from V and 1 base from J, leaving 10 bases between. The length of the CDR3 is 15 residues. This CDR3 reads CASSLGEVANTEAFF. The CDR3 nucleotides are TGTGCCAGCAGCTTAGGAGAGGTAGCGAACACTGAAGCTTTCTTT.

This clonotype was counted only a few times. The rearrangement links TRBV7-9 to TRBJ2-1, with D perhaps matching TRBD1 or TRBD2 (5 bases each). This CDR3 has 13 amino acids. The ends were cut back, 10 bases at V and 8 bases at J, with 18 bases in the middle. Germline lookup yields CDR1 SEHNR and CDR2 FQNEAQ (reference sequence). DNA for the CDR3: TGTGCCACCCGGGACGGTCGGGGCTATGAGCAGTTCTTC. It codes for CATRDGRGYEQFF. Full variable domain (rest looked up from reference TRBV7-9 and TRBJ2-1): DTGVSQNPRHKITKRGQNVTFRCDPISEHNRLYWYRQTLGQGPEFLTYFQNEAQLEKSRLLSDRFSAERPKGSFSTLEIQRTEQGDSAMYLCATRDGRGYEQFFGPGTRLTVL.

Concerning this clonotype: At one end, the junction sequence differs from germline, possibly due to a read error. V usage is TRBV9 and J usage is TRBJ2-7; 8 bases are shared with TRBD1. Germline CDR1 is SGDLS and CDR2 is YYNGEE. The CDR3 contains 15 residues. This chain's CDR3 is CASSPSGGQDYEQYF. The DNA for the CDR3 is TGTGCCAGCAGCCCTTCCGGGGGACAGGACTACGAGCAATACTTC. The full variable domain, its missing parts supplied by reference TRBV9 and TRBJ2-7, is DSGVTQTPKHLITATGQRVTLRCSPRSGDLSVYWYQQSLDQGLQFLIQYYNGEERAKGNILERFSAQQFPDLHSELNLSSLELGDSALYFCASSPSGGQDYEQYFGPGTRLTVT.

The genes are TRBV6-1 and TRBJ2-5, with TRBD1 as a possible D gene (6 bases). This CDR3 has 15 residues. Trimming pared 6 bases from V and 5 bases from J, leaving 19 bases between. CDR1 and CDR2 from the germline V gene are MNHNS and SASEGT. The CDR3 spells CASSYSGQGSETQYF. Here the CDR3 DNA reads TGTGCCAGCAGCTATTCCGGTCAGGGGAGTGAGACCCAGTACTTC.

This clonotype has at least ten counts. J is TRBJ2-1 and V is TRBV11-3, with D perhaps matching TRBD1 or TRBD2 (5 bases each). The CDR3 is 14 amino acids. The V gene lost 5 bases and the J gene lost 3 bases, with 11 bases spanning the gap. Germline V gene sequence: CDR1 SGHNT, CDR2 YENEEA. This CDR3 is CASSTGTIYNEQFF. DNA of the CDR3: TGTGCCAGCAGCACCGGGACGATCTACAATGAGCAGTTCTTC.

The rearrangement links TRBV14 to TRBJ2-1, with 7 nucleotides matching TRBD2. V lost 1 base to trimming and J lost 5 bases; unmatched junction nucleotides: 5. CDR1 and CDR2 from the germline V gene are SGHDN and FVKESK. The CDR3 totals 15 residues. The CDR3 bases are TGTGCCAGCAGCCAAGCCTACGGGGGGAACAATGAGCAGTTCTTC. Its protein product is CASSQAYGGNNEQFF.

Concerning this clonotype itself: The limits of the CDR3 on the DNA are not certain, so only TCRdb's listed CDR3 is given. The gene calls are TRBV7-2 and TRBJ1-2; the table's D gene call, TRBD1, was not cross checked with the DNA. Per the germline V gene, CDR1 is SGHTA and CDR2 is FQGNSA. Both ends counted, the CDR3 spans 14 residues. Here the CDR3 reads CASSRDETVYGCTF.

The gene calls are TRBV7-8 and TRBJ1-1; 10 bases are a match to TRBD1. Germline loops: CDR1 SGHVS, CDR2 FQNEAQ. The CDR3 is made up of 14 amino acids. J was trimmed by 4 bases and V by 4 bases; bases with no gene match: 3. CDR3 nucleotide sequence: TGTGCCAGCAGCTCGGGACAGGGGCCCACTGAAGCTTTCTTT. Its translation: CASSSGQGPTEAFF. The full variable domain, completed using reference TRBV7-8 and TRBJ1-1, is GAGVSQSPRYKVAKRGQDVALRCDPISGHVSLFWYQQALGQGPEFLTYFQNEAQLDKSGLPSDRFFAERPEGSVSTLKIQRTQQEDSAVYLCASSSGQGPTEAFFGQGTRLTVV.

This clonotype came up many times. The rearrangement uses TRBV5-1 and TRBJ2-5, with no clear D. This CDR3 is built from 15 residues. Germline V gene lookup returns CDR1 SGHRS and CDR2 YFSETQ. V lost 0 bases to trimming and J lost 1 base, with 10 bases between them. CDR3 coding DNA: TGCGCCAGCAGCTTGGATCCCAGCTCCCAAGAGACCCAGTACTTC. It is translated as CASSLDPSSQETQYF.

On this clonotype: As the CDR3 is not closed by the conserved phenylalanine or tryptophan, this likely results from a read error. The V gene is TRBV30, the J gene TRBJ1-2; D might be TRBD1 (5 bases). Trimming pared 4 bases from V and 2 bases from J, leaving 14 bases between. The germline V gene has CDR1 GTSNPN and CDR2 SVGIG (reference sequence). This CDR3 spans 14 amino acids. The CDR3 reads CAWTWRPGNYGYTI. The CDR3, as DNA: TGTGCCTGGACTTGGCGGCCAGGGAACTATGGCTACACCATC.

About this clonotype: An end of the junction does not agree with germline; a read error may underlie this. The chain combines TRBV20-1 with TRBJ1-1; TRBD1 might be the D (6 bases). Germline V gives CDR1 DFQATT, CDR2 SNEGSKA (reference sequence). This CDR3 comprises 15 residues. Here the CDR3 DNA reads TGCAGTGCCACCGGGACACCAGCGGTCGGCACTGAAGCCTTCTTT. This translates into CSATGTPAVGTEAFF.

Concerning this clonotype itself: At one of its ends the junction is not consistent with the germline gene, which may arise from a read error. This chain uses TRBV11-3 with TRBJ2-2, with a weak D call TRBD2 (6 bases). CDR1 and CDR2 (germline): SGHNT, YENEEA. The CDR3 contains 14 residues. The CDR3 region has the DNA TGTGCCAGCGGACACTCGCCGAACATCGGGGGGCTGTTTTTT. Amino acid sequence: CASGHSPNIGGLFF.

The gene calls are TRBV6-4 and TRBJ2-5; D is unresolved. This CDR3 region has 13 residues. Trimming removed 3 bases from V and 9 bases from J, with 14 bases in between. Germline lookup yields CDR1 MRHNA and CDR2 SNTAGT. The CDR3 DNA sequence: TGTGCCAGCAGTGAGGGTAGCAATCAGCCCCAGTACTTC. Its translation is CASSEGSNQPQYF.

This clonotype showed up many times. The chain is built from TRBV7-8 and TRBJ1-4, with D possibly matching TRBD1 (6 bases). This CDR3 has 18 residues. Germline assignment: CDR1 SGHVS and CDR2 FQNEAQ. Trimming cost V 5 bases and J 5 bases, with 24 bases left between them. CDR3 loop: CASSASLGGRQANEKLFF. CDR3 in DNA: TGTGCCAGCAGCGCTTCCCTTGGGGGGCGACAGGCAAATGAAAAACTGTTTTTT.

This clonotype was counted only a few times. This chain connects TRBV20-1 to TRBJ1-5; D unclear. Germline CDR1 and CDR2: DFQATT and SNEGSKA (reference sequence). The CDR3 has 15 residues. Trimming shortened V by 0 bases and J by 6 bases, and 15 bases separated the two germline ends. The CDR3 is CSARELSGGGQPQHF. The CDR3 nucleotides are TGCAGTGCTAGAGAACTGTCGGGAGGAGGTCAGCCCCAGCATTTT.

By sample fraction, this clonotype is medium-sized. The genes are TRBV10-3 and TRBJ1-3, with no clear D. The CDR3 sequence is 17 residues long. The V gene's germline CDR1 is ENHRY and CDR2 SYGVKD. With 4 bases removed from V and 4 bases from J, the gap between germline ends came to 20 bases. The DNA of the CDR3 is TGTGCCATCAGTGGACAACACGGGCCTCCTCCAGGAAACACCATATATTTT. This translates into CAISGQHGPPPGNTIYF.

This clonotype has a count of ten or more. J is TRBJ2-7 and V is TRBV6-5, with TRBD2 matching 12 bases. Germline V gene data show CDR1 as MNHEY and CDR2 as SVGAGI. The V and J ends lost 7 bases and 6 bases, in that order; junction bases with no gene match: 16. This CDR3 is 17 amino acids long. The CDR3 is CASNPTSSSGRAIEQYF. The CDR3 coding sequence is TGTGCCAGCAATCCTACGTCGTCTAGCGGGAGGGCCATCGAGCAGTACTTC.

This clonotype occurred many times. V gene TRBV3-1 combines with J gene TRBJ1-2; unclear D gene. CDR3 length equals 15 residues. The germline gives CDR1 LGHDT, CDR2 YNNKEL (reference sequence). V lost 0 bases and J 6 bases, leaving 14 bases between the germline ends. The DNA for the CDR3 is TGTGCCAGCAGCCAAGATGCACGGGATATTGATGGCTACACCTTC. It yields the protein CASSQDARDIDGYTF.

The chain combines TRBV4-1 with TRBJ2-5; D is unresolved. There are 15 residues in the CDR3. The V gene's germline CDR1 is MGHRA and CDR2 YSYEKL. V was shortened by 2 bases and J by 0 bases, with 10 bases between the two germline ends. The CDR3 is CASSQLVQNQETQYF. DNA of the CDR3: TGCGCCAGCAGCCAATTAGTTCAGAACCAAGAGACCCAGTACTTC.